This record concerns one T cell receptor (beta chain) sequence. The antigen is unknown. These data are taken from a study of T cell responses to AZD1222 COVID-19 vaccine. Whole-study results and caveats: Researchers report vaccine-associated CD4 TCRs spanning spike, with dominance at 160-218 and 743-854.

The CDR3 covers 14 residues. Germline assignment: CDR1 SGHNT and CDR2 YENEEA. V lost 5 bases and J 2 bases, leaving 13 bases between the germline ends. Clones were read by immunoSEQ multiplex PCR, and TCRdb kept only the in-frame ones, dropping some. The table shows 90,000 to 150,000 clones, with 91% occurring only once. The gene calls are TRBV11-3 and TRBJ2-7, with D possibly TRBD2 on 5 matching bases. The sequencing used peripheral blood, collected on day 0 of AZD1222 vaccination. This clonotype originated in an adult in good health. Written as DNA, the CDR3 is TGTGCCAGCAGCCGCCCCAGCGGAGCCTACGAGCAGTACTTC. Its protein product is CASSRPSGAYEQYF.